This note documents a single T cell receptor beta chain sequence. The antigen remains undetermined. This CDR3 contains 15 residues. The data belong to a study of T cell clones after liver transplantation. About the research overall: A pre-transplant mixed lymphocyte reaction with TCRbeta sequencing defined graft-donor-reactive clones followed in post-transplant blood. Until 12-24 months post-transplant, subjects got standard immunosuppression and no induction. Study-level points and caveats: Post-transplant time points were not standardized, so conclusions are preliminary. In most of the 8 subjects, circulating graft-donor-reactive CD4 TCRbeta sequences fell significantly after transplant.

Clones were sequenced by immunoSEQ multiplex PCR, and TCRdb holds only the in-frame ones, with some missing. The table records some 45,000 clones, 85% to 90% of them present only once. The J gene is TRBJ2-3, the V gene TRBV21-1; the listed D gene, TRBD2, was not tested against the DNA. TRBV21-1 is classified as a pseudogene. The receptor was derived from a human patient who received a liver transplant. Some T cells may arise from the graft donor. Sequenced material: CD4+ T cells from blood, taken 24 months after liver transplant. In DNA, the CDR3 is TGTGCCAGCAGCTCTCCCGGGAAGGGCACAGATACGCAGTATTTT. It translates to CASSSPGKGTDTQYF.